This paragraph reports one T cell receptor beta chain. These data are taken from a study of T cells in Graves' hyperthyroidism and ophthalmopathy. Researchers took RNA transcripts and amplified the TCR beta CDR3 regions from them. TCR CDR3 regions were first amplified by RT-PCR with HTBI primers. TCRdb passed the multiplex PCR reads through MiXCR, listing each CDR3 protein once. The profile shows 800,000 or so distinct CDR3 sequences, 38% of them singletons. Trimming shortened V by 1 base and J by 1 base, and 8 bases separated the two germline ends. Germline V CDR1 and CDR2: SGHDT, YYEEEE. The CDR3 has 14 amino acids.

Sequenced: blood. This chain links TRBV5-6 with TRBJ1-1; D gene ambiguous. This receptor was obtained from a man younger than 35 with Graves' hyperthyroidism. As DNA, the CDR3 is TGTGCCAGCAGCTTGAGTCCGGAGAACACTGAAGCTTTCTTT. Protein: CASSLSPENTEAFF.